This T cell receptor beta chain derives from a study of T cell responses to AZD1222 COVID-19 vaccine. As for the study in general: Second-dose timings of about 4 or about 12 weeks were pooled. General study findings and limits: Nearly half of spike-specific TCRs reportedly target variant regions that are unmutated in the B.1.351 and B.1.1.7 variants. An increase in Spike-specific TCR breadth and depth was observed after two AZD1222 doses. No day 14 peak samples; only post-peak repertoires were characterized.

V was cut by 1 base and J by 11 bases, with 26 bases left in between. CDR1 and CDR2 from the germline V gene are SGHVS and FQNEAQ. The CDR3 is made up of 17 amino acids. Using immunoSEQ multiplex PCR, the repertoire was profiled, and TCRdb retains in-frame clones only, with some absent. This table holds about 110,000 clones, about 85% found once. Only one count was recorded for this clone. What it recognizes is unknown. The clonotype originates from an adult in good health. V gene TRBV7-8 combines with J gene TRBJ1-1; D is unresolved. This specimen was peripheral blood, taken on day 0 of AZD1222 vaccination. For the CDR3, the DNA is TGTGCCAGCAGCTTAGAGTATGGTATCGGGAAAGCTGCGGAGGCTTTCTTT. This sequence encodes CASSLEYGIGKAAEAFF.